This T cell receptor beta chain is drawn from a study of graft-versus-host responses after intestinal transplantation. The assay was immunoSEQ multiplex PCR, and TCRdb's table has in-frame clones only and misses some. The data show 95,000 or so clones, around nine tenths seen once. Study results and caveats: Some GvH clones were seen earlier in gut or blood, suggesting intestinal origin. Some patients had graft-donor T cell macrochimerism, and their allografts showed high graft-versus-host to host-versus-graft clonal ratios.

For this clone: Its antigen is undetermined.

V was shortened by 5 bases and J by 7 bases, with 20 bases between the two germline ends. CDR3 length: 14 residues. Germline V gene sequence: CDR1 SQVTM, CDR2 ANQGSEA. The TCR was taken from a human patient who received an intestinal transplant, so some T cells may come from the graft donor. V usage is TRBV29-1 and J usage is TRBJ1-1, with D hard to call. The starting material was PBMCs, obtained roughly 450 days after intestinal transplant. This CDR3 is CSVCGSPLWGEAFF. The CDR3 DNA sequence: TGCAGCGTTTGTGGCAGCCCTTTGTGGGGTGAAGCTTTCTTT.